A selection of T cell receptor beta chains follows, all from one sample in a study of vaccination effects on CD4 cells after COVID-19. These TCRs' antigens remain unknown. Measured with immunoSEQ multiplex PCR; TCRdb has only the in-frame clones, and not every one. The sample has some 20,000 clones, around 70% seen once. This material consisted of CD4+ T cells from PBMCs cultured with HCoV-229E spike peptides, taken before COVID-19 vaccination. The receptors here all came from a human donor who received a COVID-19 vaccine. The CDR3 runs from the conserved cysteine through the conserved F or W. Each record gives: D gene, V gene, J gene, clone size, CDR3 DNA, CDR3 protein. A D gene is named only where the DNA matches it firmly. Not all rows give a size; the values are once, few, many and, for expanded clones, a class.

>TRBD2|TRBV5-4|TRBJ2-7|.
TGTGCCAGCAGCTTGGCTAGCGGGGCAAACTCCTACGAGCAGTACTTC
CASSLASGANSYEQYF
>.|TRBV5-1|TRBJ2-2|.
TGCGCCAGCAGCTTTAGCGGGAACACCGGGGAGCTGTTTTTT
CASSFSGNTGELFF
>TRBD1|TRBV24-1|TRBJ2-5|.
TGTGCCACAGGGTGGGGACAGGGGGGAGAGACCCAGTACTTC
CATGWGQGGETQYF
>.|TRBV3-1/TRBV3-2|TRBJ1-5|.
TGTGCCAGCAGCTGGGACGTTAGCAATCAGCCCCAGCATTTT
CASSWDVSNQPQHF
>TRBD2|TRBV5-1|TRBJ2-3|.
TGCGCCAGCAGCTCCGGGGTAGCGGGAGACAAAAGCACAGATACGCAGTATTTT
CASSSGVAGDKSTDTQYF
>.|TRBV28|TRBJ1-2|few
TGTGCCGGAAGTAAGGGGTATGGCTACACCTTC
CAGSKGYGYTF
>.|TRBV5-4|TRBJ1-1|.
TGTGCCAGCAGCTTGGGACAGGCCCAGAGGGGCACTGAAGCTTTCTTT
CASSLGQAQRGTEAFF
>.|TRBV15|TRBJ2-7|.
TGTGCCACCAGCGCAGCGGGTGGAGTGCTCGAGCAGTACTTC
CATSAAGGVLEQYF
>.|TRBV11-2|TRBJ2-3|.
TGTGCCAGCAGCTTAGGTGGGGGTACAGATACGCAGTATTTT
CASSLGGGTDTQYF
>TRBD1|TRBV5-1|TRBJ1-1|.
TGCGCCAGCAGCTTAGGGGACAGGACGACTGAAGCTTTCTTT
CASSLGDRTTEAFF
>.|TRBV19|TRBJ2-2|.
TGTGCCAGTAGTGGGACACCCTTAGCGAACACCGGGGAGCTGTTTTTT
CASSGTPLANTGELFF
>.|TRBV6-5|TRBJ1-3|.
TGTGCCAGCAGTCTCTCCCCGGGAACTGGAAACACCATATATTTT
CASSLSPGTGNTIYF
>.|TRBV6-4|TRBJ1-5|few
TGTGCCAGCAATCCCTCCCGGAGGGGTTTCAATCAGCCCCAGCATTTT
CASNPSRRGFNQPQHF
>TRBD2|TRBV11-2|TRBJ2-3|.
TGTGCCAGCAGCCAGGGACTAGCGGGGGGGAGCAGGTCAGATACGCAGTATTTT
CASSQGLAGGSRSDTQYF
>TRBD1|TRBV15|TRBJ1-5|.
TGTGCCACCAACAGTAACAGGGGGCGAAGAAATCAGCCCCAGCATTTT
CATNSNRGRRNQPQHF
>.|TRBV4-1|TRBJ2-5|.
TGCGCCAGCAGCCAAGTCCAGCAAGAGACCCAGTACTTC
CASSQVQQETQYF
>.|TRBV12-3/TRBV12-4|TRBJ1-2|.
TGTGCCAGCAGTCCGGGGGGCGGCTACACCTTC
CASSPGGGYTF
>.|TRBV7-9|TRBJ1-2|.
TGTGCCAGCAGCGGGAGGGGCGGCTATGGCTACACCTTC
CASSGRGGYGYTF
>TRBD1|TRBV7-9|TRBJ1-5|.
TGTGCCAGCAGCTCCCAGGGGGGGCCCCAGCATTTT
CASSSQGGPQHF
>.|TRBV18|TRBJ1-4|.
TGTGCCAGCTCCCGGGGCGTTAATGAAAAACTGTTTTTT
CASSRGVNEKLFF
>.|TRBV27|TRBJ2-7|few
TGTGCCAGCACATCAGGGTTGGGGCAAAAACGCGAGCAGTACTTC
CASTSGLGQKREQYF
>.|TRBV6-6|TRBJ2-7|.
TGTGCCGCCAGGGGGACTACCTACGAGCAGTACTTC
CAARGTTYEQYF
>TRBD1|TRBV3-1/TRBV3-2|TRBJ2-1|.
TGTGCCAGCAGCCAAGGGACAGGGGTAGGCAATGAGCAGTTCTTC
CASSQGTGVGNEQFF
>.|TRBV19|TRBJ2-2|once
TGTGCCAGTAGTATAGTCGGCAGGGTGAACACCGGGGAGCTGTTTTTT
CASSIVGRVNTGELFF
>TRBD1|TRBV19|TRBJ1-2|.
TGTGCCAGTTGCGAAACAGGGGGGATATGTGCTGGCTACACCTTC
CASCETGGICAGYTF
>.|TRBV5-1|TRBJ2-5|.
TGCGCCAGCAGCGCCTTGGTCCAAGAGACCCAGTACTTC
CASSALVQETQYF
>.|TRBV6-5|TRBJ1-1|.
TGTGCCAGCAGCATAAACACTGAAGCTTTCTTT
CASSINTEAFF
>TRBD2|TRBV2|TRBJ2-7|.
TGTGCCAGCAGTTTACCGACTAGCGGGGGGCACGAGCAGTACTTC
CASSLPTSGGHEQYF
>.|TRBV12-3/TRBV12-4|TRBJ1-1|few
TGTGCCTCCCAGGGGTTCATGAACACTGAAGCTTTCTTT
CASQGFMNTEAFF
>TRBD2|TRBV6-5|TRBJ2-5|.
TGTGCCAGCAGTCCGCTAGCGGGGGGAGGAGAGACCCAGTACTTC
CASSPLAGGGETQYF
>.|TRBV5-1|TRBJ1-2|few
TGCGCCAGCAGCTTGGTCCCAGGGAACTATGGCTACACCTTC
CASSLVPGNYGYTF
>TRBD1|TRBV18|TRBJ1-5|.
TGTGCCAGCTCCACCCGTGAGGGGGCCAATCAGCCCCAGCATTTT
CASSTREGANQPQHF
>.|TRBV7-9|TRBJ2-3|once
TGTGCCAGCAGCATACCTACAACGGCTACGCAGTATTTT
CASSIPTTATQYF
>TRBD1|TRBV6-5|TRBJ2-7|.
TGTGCCAGCCGACAGGGGGGCTCCTACGAGCAGTACTTC
CASRQGGSYEQYF
>.|TRBV10-3|TRBJ2-7|.
TGTGCCATCAGTGAGTCCCCAGAGGGGTACGAGCAGTACTTC
CAISESPEGYEQYF
>TRBD2|TRBV19|TRBJ2-1|.
TGTGCCAGTAGCCTAGCGGGAGGGGATGAGCAGTTCTTC
CASSLAGGDEQFF
>.|TRBV18|TRBJ2-7|.
TGTGCCAGCTCACCACCGTTTCCGGGCTACGAGCAGTACTTC
CASSPPFPGYEQYF